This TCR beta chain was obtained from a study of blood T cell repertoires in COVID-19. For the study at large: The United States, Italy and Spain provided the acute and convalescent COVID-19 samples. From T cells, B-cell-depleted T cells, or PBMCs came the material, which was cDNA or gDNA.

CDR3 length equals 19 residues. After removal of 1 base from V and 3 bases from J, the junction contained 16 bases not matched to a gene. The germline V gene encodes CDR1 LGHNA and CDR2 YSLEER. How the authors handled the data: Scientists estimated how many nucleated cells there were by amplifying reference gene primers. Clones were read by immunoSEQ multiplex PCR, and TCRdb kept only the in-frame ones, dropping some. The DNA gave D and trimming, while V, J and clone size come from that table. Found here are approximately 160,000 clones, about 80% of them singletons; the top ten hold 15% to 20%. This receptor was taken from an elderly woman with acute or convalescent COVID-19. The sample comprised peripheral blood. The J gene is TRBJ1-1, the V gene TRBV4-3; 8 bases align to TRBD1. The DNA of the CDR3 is TGCGCCAGCAGCCAAGCCTTCCGGACAGGGATCGGTATTGACACTGAAGCTTTCTTT. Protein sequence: CASSQAFRTGIGIDTEAFF.